The 14 T cell receptor beta chains listed next were all sequenced from one sample in a study of cytomegalovirus exposure and HLA in healthy donors listed by TCRdb under 2017. The library came from the immunoSEQ multiplex PCR assay. The multiplex PCR relied on a mix of 60 forward primers for TCR Vbeta segments and 13 reverse primers for TCR Jbeta segments. TCRdb limited this immuneACCESS table to in-frame rearrangements with V and J called. A share of clones is missing; checked studies link under half to unresolved V genes, and the rest is unexplained. The sample contains 85,000 to 130,000 clones, 70% to 85% of them found a single time. The top ten hold approximately 5.3% of the sample. Source material: PBMCs. Receptors originate from a woman under 30 in good health and CMV-seropositive.

Notes on this clone: The CDR3 end shows no conserved phenylalanine or tryptophan, and so a read error is likely. The V gene is TRBV10-3, the J gene TRBJ1-4; no firm D call. The ends were cut back, 0 bases at V and 0 bases at J, with 8 bases in the middle. The length of the CDR3 is 16 residues. CDR1 is ENHRY and CDR2 is SYGVKD in the germline V gene. This CDR3 is CAISESVAATNEKLFV. DNA of the CDR3: TGTGCCATCAGTGAGTCGGTGGCCGCAACTAATGAAAAACTGTTTGTT.

The rearrangement uses TRBV30 and TRBJ1-6; D remains unclear. The CDR3 extends over 18 amino acids. Per germline, CDR1 GTSNPN and CDR2 SVGIG (reference sequence). Deletions cut 0 bases from V and 6 bases from J, with 21 bases between. The CDR3 nucleotides are TGTGCCTGGAGTGTACATCTCACGAGCTCGGGGAGTAATTCACCCCTCCACTTT. Translation: CAWSVHLTSSGSNSPLHF. The full variable domain, with the rest looked up from reference TRBV30 and TRBJ1-6, is SQTIHQWPATLVQPVGSPLSLECTVEGTSNPNLYWYRQAAGRGLQLLFYSVGIGQISSEVPQNLSASRPQDRQFILSSKKLLLSDSGFYLCAWSVHLTSSGSNSPLHFGNGTRLTVT.

V gene TRBV30 combines with J gene TRBJ2-7; 8 nucleotides align to TRBD1. This CDR3 is 13 amino acids long. Germline assignment: CDR1 GTSNPN and CDR2 SVGIG (reference sequence). J lost 5 bases, V lost 1 base, and 4 bases had no gene match. CDR3 nucleotide sequence: TGTGCCTGGAGTGGACAGGGGTTTGACGAGCAGTACTTC. Encoded protein: CAWSGQGFDEQYF. Drawing the rest from reference TRBV30 and TRBJ2-7, the complete variable domain is SQTIHQWPATLVQPVGSPLSLECTVEGTSNPNLYWYRQAAGRGLQLLFYSVGIGQISSEVPQNLSASRPQDRQFILSSKKLLLSDSGFYLCAWSGQGFDEQYFGPGTRLTVT.

The chain carries TRBV9 and TRBJ1-4; no reliable D call. Germline loops: CDR1 SGDLS, CDR2 YYNGEE. The ends were cut back, 0 bases at V and 8 bases at J, with 8 bases in the middle. CDR3 length equals 13 residues. The CDR3 nucleotides are TGTGCCAGCAGCGTAGGGCCGGGGGAAAAACTGTTTTTT. It is translated as CASSVGPGEKLFF.

The chain uses TRBV10-1 and TRBJ2-2; tentatively, D is TRBD1 (6 bases). Germline V CDR1 and CDR2: WNHNN, SYGVQD (reference sequence). The CDR3 spans 13 residues. The V and J ends lost 11 bases and 4 bases respectively, with 14 bases between them. The CDR3, as DNA: TGCGCCCCCAGGGGTCGGAGCACCGGGGAGCTGTTTTTT. Its protein is CAPRGRSTGELFF.

V gene TRBV11-1 combines with J gene TRBJ2-3; 7 nucleotides align to TRBD2. J lost 2 bases, V lost 5 bases, and 10 bases had no gene match. This CDR3 comprises 16 residues. Germline lookup yields CDR1 SGHAT and CDR2 FQDESV (reference sequence). The CDR3 region is CASSPGTSDNTDTQYF. CDR3 sequence (DNA): TGTGCCAGCAGCCCCGGCACTAGCGACAACACAGATACGCAGTATTTT.

The CDR3 sequence is CASSSSGRVHTGELFF. The CDR3 bases are TGTGCCAGCAGCTCTAGCGGGAGAGTGCACACCGGGGAGCTGTTTTTT. The chain recombines TRBV5-4 with TRBJ2-2; 10 nucleotides match TRBD2. Germline CDR1 reads SGHNT; CDR2 reads YYREEE (reference sequence). This CDR3 is 16 amino acids long. Trimming cost V 3 bases and J 3 bases; bases outside gene matches: 5.

The chain has TRBV28 and TRBJ2-7; TRBD1 matches at 8 bases. CDR3 size: 19 residues. Per the germline V gene, CDR1 is MDHEN and CDR2 is SYDVKM. With V trimmed by 3 bases and J by 3 bases, 19 bases remained unmatched. The CDR3 bases are TGTGCCAGCAGTTTTATGGTAAGCGTCAGGACAGGGAGCGACTACGAGCAGTACTTC. As protein: CASSFMVSVRTGSDYEQYF. Full variable domain (missing parts from reference TRBV28 and TRBJ2-7): DVKVTQSSRYLVKRTGEKVFLECVQDMDHENMFWYRQDPGLGLRLIYFSYDVKMKEKGDIPEGYSVSREKKERFSLILESASTNQTSMYLCASSFMVSVRTGSDYEQYFGPGTRLTVT.

The V call is TRBV4-1, the J call TRBJ2-7, with D uncertain. The CDR3 loop spans 13 amino acids. V lost 4 bases and J lost 0, with 7 bases in between. The germline gives CDR1 MGHRA, CDR2 YSYEKL. CDR3 protein: CASSLYSSYEQYF. CDR3 DNA sequence: TGCGCCAGCAGCCTCTATAGCTCCTACGAGCAGTACTTC.

V is TRBV15 and J is TRBJ1-5; D possibly corresponds to TRBD1 (6 bases). The V gene lost 1 base and the J gene lost 7 bases, with 17 bases spanning the gap. Germline loops: CDR1 LNHNV, CDR2 YYDKDF (reference sequence). CDR3 size: 16 residues. The DNA of the CDR3 is TGTGCCACCAGCAGAGGAGCGGGGGGCGGCGGGCAGCCCCAGCATTTT. It encodes CATSRGAGGGGQPQHF.

This chain joins TRBV2 and TRBJ2-2; 7 bases line up with TRBD2. The CDR3 contains 13 residues. The V gene's germline CDR1 is SNHLY and CDR2 FYNNEI. J was trimmed by 1 base and V by 7 bases; bases with no gene match: 0. The chain's CDR3 is CASKRENTGELFF. DNA of the CDR3: TGTGCCAGCAAGCGGGAGAACACCGGGGAGCTGTTTTTT.

The rearrangement uses TRBV6-1 and TRBJ2-5, with D possibly TRBD1 on 5 matching bases. The CDR3 is made up of 14 amino acids. V was pared by 4 bases and J by 5 bases, with 14 bases between. CDR1 and CDR2 from the germline V gene are MNHNS and SASEGT. The CDR3 protein is CASSGQFRAETQYF. In nucleotides, the CDR3 is TGTGCCAGCAGTGGACAGTTTAGGGCGGAGACCCAGTACTTC.

V is TRBV4-1 and J is TRBJ2-1; 10 bases match TRBD2. The CDR3 consists of 18 residues. The V gene's germline CDR1 is MGHRA and CDR2 YSYEKL. V lost 1 base and J lost 4; bases outside the gene matches: 10. The CDR3 nucleotides are TGCGCCAGCAGCCAAGGGAGCGGGAGGGGCCGTGCGTACAATGAGCAGTTCTTC. It codes for CASSQGSGRGRAYNEQFF.

The chain joins TRBV7-2 to TRBJ1-1; D not resolved. CDR3 length: 15 amino acids. From germline, CDR1 is SGHTA and CDR2 FQGNSA. V shed 1 base and J shed 1 base, with 10 bases lying between them. The CDR3: CASSLGGGRNTEAFF. Here the CDR3 DNA reads TGTGCCAGCAGCTTAGGGGGAGGGAGGAACACTGAAGCTTTCTTT.